The present entry profiles one TCR beta chain with its context. Source study methods: Scientists estimated how many nucleated cells there were by amplifying reference gene primers. Sequenced by immunoSEQ multiplex PCR; TCRdb stores in-frame clones only, minus some. V and J calls plus clone size are reproduced from that table; the DNA served to infer D and trimming. Among a few hundred thousand clones, 88% were seen once, and the ten largest hold about 0.99%. CDR3 size: 15 residues. V dropped 5 bases and J dropped 2 bases, with 12 bases sitting between them. Germline V gives CDR1 KGHDR, CDR2 SFDVKD. The sample belongs to a study of blood T cell repertoires in COVID-19. As for the study in general: The United States, Italy and Spain provided the acute and convalescent COVID-19 samples.

This sequence was found in a woman between 40 and 55 years old who had recovered from COVID-19. The sequenced sample was peripheral blood. V usage is TRBV24-1 and J usage is TRBJ1-5; D gene unclear. Here the CDR3 reads CATSAATRGNQPQHF. For the CDR3, the DNA is TGTGCCACCAGTGCAGCCACTAGAGGCAATCAGCCCCAGCATTTT.